What follows are 22 T cell receptor beta chains derived from one specimen sequenced in a study of blood T cell repertoires in COVID-19. Measured with immunoSEQ multiplex PCR; TCRdb has only the in-frame clones, and not every one. Of about 210,000 clones detected, about 81% appear once; the ten largest clones hold over 4%. Sample: peripheral blood. The receptor set was obtained from a woman in her 70s with COVID-19, enrolled during active disease.

The CDR3 DNA sequence: TGTGCCAGCAGCTCAGGGGAGCGGACTGAAGCTTTCTTT. Its translation: CASSSGERTEAFF. The chain joins TRBV28 to TRBJ1-1, with a weak D call TRBD1 (6 bases). The V gene lost 6 bases and the J gene lost 5 bases, with 13 bases spanning the gap. This CDR3 is built from 13 residues. The germline CDR1 and CDR2 sequences are MDHEN and SYDVKM. Full variable domain (outside the CDR3, taken from reference TRBV28 and TRBJ1-1): DVKVTQSSRYLVKRTGEKVFLECVQDMDHENMFWYRQDPGLGLRLIYFSYDVKMKEKGDIPEGYSVSREKKERFSLILESASTNQTSMYLCASSSGERTEAFFGQGTRLTVV.

The chain carries TRBV30 and TRBJ2-7; D not certain. CDR1 and CDR2 (germline): GTSNPN, SVGIG (reference sequence). This CDR3 has 13 amino acids. Trimming took 4 bases from V and 3 from J, leaving 13 bases between them. CDR3 bases: TGTGCCTGGAAGAGACCCCCTAGCTACGAGCAGTACTTC. Translated, it gives CAWKRPPSYEQYF.

V and J are TRBV27 and TRBJ1-6, with 7 nucleotides matching TRBD1. The CDR3 consists of 15 residues. Germline CDR1 reads MNHEY; CDR2 reads SMNVEV (reference sequence). V shed 3 bases and J 10 bases; nucleotides not matched to a gene: 9. CDR3 sequence reads: CASSLYQGVKSPLHF. In DNA, the CDR3 is TGTGCCAGCAGTTTGTATCAGGGGGTAAAGTCACCCCTCCACTTT.

The chain recombines TRBV6-2 or TRBV6-3 with TRBJ2-1; 7 bases map to TRBD2. The CDR3 contains 15 residues. Germline loops: CDR1 MNHEY, CDR2 SVGEGT. Germline trimming cut 3 bases from V and 2 bases from J; bases unmatched to any gene: 4. The CDR3 sequence is CASSYGGSTYNEQFF. The CDR3 nucleotides are TGTGCCAGCAGTTATGGCGGGAGTACCTACAATGAGCAGTTCTTC.

The chain combines TRBV19 with TRBJ1-2; D is ambiguous. The germline gives CDR1 LNHDA, CDR2 SQIVND (reference sequence). V shed 1 base and J shed 4 bases, with 10 bases lying between them. The CDR3 length is 14 residues. CDR3 residues: CASSIAREGYGYTF. The CDR3 coding sequence is TGTGCCAGTAGTATAGCCCGAGAGGGCTATGGCTACACCTTC.

This clone was seen once. The V call is TRBV7-2, the J call TRBJ2-3; 8 bases are shared with TRBD2. The germline V gene has CDR1 SGHTA and CDR2 FQGNSA. The CDR3 runs 16 residues. The V and J ends lost 2 bases and 0 bases, in that order; junction bases with no gene match: 4. CDR3 protein: CASSLRSSGSTDTQYF. The CDR3 DNA is TGTGCCAGCAGCTTAAGGTCTAGCGGGAGCACAGATACGCAGTATTTT.

This rearrangement joins TRBV2 to TRBJ2-7; no definite D call. Trimming removed 4 bases at V and 5 bases at J, with 9 bases between. This CDR3 has 12 amino acids. Germline-derived CDR1 and CDR2 are SNHLY and FYNNEI. The CDR3 region is CASSAGAHEQYF. As DNA, the CDR3 is TGTGCCAGCAGTGCAGGTGCCCACGAGCAGTACTTC.

The chain has TRBV24-1 and TRBJ2-3; 9 bases align to TRBD2. Germline V CDR1 and CDR2: KGHDR, SFDVKD. Losses at the gene ends were 9 bases for V and 4 bases for J; bases not matched to a gene: 4. The CDR3 covers 13 residues. For the CDR3, the DNA is TGTGCCACCGGGGGACTAGCAGCAGATACGCAGTATTTT. As protein: CATGGLAADTQYF.

This rearrangement joins TRBV12-3 or TRBV12-4 to TRBJ1-1; no clear D. Trimming shortened V by 2 bases and J by 7 bases, and 11 bases separated the two germline ends. CDR3 size: 13 residues. CDR3 protein: CASSLSGSIEAFF. Here the CDR3 DNA reads TGTGCCAGCAGTTTAAGCGGGTCCATTGAAGCTTTCTTT.

About this clone: This CDR3 is also generated by other DNA sequences in the sample. This chain connects TRBV6-5 to TRBJ2-5; possibly TRBD1 for D (6 bases). Germline V gene sequence: CDR1 MNHEY, CDR2 SVGAGI. Trimming cost V 0 bases and J 2 bases, with 7 bases left between them. There are 14 residues in the CDR3. The CDR3 reads CASSYSRGQETQYF. The CDR3 DNA follows: TGTGCCAGCAGTTACTCGAGGGGGCAAGAGACCCAGTACTTC.

The V gene is TRBV28, the J gene TRBJ1-3, with D perhaps matching TRBD1 (5 bases). V lost 2 bases to trimming and J lost 2 bases, with 22 bases between them. The CDR3 is 19 amino acids. Germline assignment: CDR1 MDHEN and CDR2 SYDVKM. In DNA form, the CDR3 reads TGTGCCAGCAGTTTAGTTGCCCAGGGATCCCTATATACTGGAAACACCATATATTTT. Translated: CASSLVAQGSLYTGNTIYF.

This chain connects TRBV6-2 or TRBV6-3 to TRBJ2-1; perhaps TRBD1 as D (6 bases). The CDR3 is 15 amino acids. From germline, CDR1 is MNHEY and CDR2 SVGEGT. V gave up 4 bases and J gave up 7 bases, with 17 bases separating them. CDR3 sequence reads: CASSSLRGMMNEQFF. CDR3 coding DNA: TGTGCCAGCAGTTCTCTCAGGGGTATGATGAATGAGCAGTTCTTC.

In this sample, this clone turned up a few times. The chain has TRBV30 and TRBJ2-2; TRBD2 matches 12 bases. The CDR3 length is 17 residues. Germline V gene lookup returns CDR1 GTSNPN and CDR2 SVGIG (reference sequence). Trimming cost V 1 base and J 2 bases; bases outside gene matches: 5. The CDR3 spells CAWSAKTSGRNTGELFF. The CDR3 region has the DNA TGTGCCTGGAGTGCTAAGACTAGCGGGAGAAACACCGGGGAGCTGTTTTTT. The full variable domain, completed using reference TRBV30 and TRBJ2-2, is SQTIHQWPATLVQPVGSPLSLECTVEGTSNPNLYWYRQAAGRGLQLLFYSVGIGQISSEVPQNLSASRPQDRQFILSSKKLLLSDSGFYLCAWSAKTSGRNTGELFFGEGSRLTVL.

The chain uses TRBV7-2 and TRBJ1-1, with D possibly TRBD1 on 5 matching bases. Germline V gene sequence: CDR1 SGHTA, CDR2 FQGNSA. V was shortened by 3 bases and J by 4 bases, with 12 bases between the two germline ends. This CDR3 has 14 amino acids. CDR3 sequence: CASSFAGGFTEAFF. In DNA, the CDR3 is TGTGCCAGCAGCTTCGCCGGGGGTTTCACTGAAGCTTTCTTT.

The chain joins TRBV7-9 to TRBJ2-3; no definite D call. In germline, CDR1 is SEHNR, CDR2 FQNEAQ (reference sequence). The CDR3 runs to 13 residues. Trimming shortened V by 8 bases and J by 1 base, and 10 bases separated the two germline ends. CDR3 sequence reads: CASLPAGTDTQYF. CDR3 sequence (DNA): TGTGCCAGCCTCCCGGCGGGCACAGATACGCAGTATTTT.

This sequence joins TRBV29-1 and TRBJ2-7, with TRBD2 identical over 8 bases. Germline lookup yields CDR1 SQVTM and CDR2 ANQGSEA. The junction had 5 bases not matched to a gene; V was cut back by 5 bases and J by 2 bases. This CDR3 spans 13 amino acids. The CDR3 DNA is TGCAGCGTTATAAGCGGGAGTCCCTACGAGCAGTACTTC. Its translation is CSVISGSPYEQYF.

The V and J genes are TRBV15 and TRBJ2-1, with 10 bases identical to TRBD2. The CDR3 runs 15 residues. Germline assignment: CDR1 LNHNV and CDR2 YYDKDF (reference sequence). V dropped 4 bases and J dropped 7; count of bases not matched to a gene: 7. This CDR3 reads CATSIGLAATNEQFF. CDR3 in DNA: TGTGCCACCAGCATAGGACTAGCGGCAACGAATGAGCAGTTCTTC.

The chain joins TRBV15 to TRBJ2-7; 9 nucleotides agree with TRBD1. CDR3 size: 16 residues. CDR1 is LNHNV, CDR2 YYDKDF, per germline (reference sequence). V was pared by 1 base and J by 3 bases, with 7 bases of the junction left unmatched. CDR3 in amino acids: CATSRAKGTGIYEQYF. CDR3 in DNA: TGTGCCACCAGCAGAGCAAAGGGGACAGGGATCTACGAGCAGTACTTC.

The chain employs TRBV18 and TRBJ2-1; D gene unclear. The CDR3 loop spans 15 amino acids. The germline gives CDR1 KGHSH, CDR2 LQKENI. Trimming took 2 bases from V and 0 from J, leaving 8 bases between them. The CDR3 spells CASSPTVSSYNEQFF. In DNA, the CDR3 is TGTGCCAGCTCACCAACAGTCAGCTCCTACAATGAGCAGTTCTTC. The variable domain in full, with the rest retrieved from reference TRBV18 and TRBJ2-1, is NAGVMQNPRHLVRRRGQEARLRCSPMKGHSHVYWYRQLPEEGLKFMVYLQKENIIDESGMPKERFSAEFPKEGPSILRIQQVVRGDSAAYFCASSPTVSSYNEQFFGPGTRLTVL.

The genes are TRBV28 and TRBJ1-5; no clear D. This CDR3 spans 12 amino acids. The V gene lost 10 bases and the J gene lost 0 bases, with 7 bases spanning the gap. CDR1 is MDHEN and CDR2 is SYDVKM in the germline V gene. The CDR3 protein is CATTASNQPQHF. The CDR3 DNA reads as TGTGCCACCACAGCTAGCAATCAGCCCCAGCATTTT.

The chain recombines TRBV11-2 with TRBJ1-1; 9 positions agree with TRBD1. Germline values: CDR1 SGHAT, CDR2 FQNNGV. The CDR3 has 15 residues. V dropped 7 bases and J dropped 4; count of bases not matched to a gene: 10. CDR3 DNA: TGTGCCAGCACCCCTCCCGGGACAGGGAGCACTGAAGCTTTCTTT. Protein: CASTPPGTGSTEAFF.

The chain links TRBV10-3 to TRBJ2-1; TRBD2 matches at 13 bases. V shed 10 bases and J 7 bases; nucleotides not matched to a gene: 13. The CDR3 is 16 amino acids. Per germline, CDR1 ENHRY and CDR2 SYGVKD. The chain's CDR3 is CATGTSGTVEGNEQFF. CDR3 nucleotide sequence: TGTGCCACCGGGACTAGCGGGACCGTCGAGGGGAATGAGCAGTTCTTC.